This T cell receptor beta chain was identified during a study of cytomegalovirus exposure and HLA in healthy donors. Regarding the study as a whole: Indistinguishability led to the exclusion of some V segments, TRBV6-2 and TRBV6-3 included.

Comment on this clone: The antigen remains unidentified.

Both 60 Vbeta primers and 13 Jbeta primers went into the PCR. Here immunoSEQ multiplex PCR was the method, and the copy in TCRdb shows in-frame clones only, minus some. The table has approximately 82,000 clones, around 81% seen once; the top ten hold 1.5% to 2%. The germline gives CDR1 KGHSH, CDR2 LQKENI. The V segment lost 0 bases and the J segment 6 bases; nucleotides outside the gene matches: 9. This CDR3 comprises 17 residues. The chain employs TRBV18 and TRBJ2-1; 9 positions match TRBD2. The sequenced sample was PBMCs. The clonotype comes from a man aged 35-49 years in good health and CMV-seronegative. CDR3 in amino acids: CASSPPGLVAGVNEQFF. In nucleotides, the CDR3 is TGTGCCAGCTCACCACCCGGATTGGTAGCGGGAGTCAATGAGCAGTTCTTC.